Following are 20 T cell receptor beta chains from one sample sequenced in a study of blood T cell repertoires in COVID-19. TCRdb keeps only in-frame clones here, not all; method: immunoSEQ multiplex PCR. The sample holds about 310,000 clones, about 89% seen once. The sequenced material came from PBMCs or T cells enriched from blood (not recorded which). These receptors were taken from a man aged 55 to 69 who had recovered from COVID-19.

V is TRBV19 and J is TRBJ1-2; D gene unclear. Germline CDR1 reads LNHDA; CDR2 reads SQIVND (reference sequence). V lost 5 bases, J lost 4 bases, and 11 bases lay in between. The CDR3 extends over 13 amino acids. The CDR3 here is CASSPMAGYGYTF. CDR3 coding DNA: TGTGCCAGTAGTCCCATGGCGGGCTATGGCTACACCTTC.

The chain is built from TRBV4-1 and TRBJ2-6; 7 nucleotides line up with TRBD1. Germline lookup yields CDR1 MGHRA and CDR2 YSYEKL. The CDR3 extends over 16 amino acids. V shed 3 bases and J 2 bases; nucleotides not matched to a gene: 4. The CDR3 nucleotides are TGCGCCAGCAGCCACCTAACAGGGGCTGGGGCCAACGTCCTGACTTTC. It encodes CASSHLTGAGANVLTF.

This clone was detected a few times. This chain uses TRBV6-5 with TRBJ2-1; D may be TRBD2 (6 bases). V was pared by 2 bases and J by 7 bases, with 15 bases between. There are 15 residues in the CDR3. Germline values: CDR1 MNHEY, CDR2 SVGAGI. This CDR3 is CASSYRAGRVNEQFF. The CDR3 bases are TGTGCCAGCAGTTACAGGGCGGGGCGGGTTAATGAGCAGTTCTTC.

V gene TRBV3-1 (or the pseudogene TRBV3-2) combines with J gene TRBJ2-7; TRBD2 might be the D (5 bases). Trimming shortened V by 8 bases and J by 2 bases, and 7 bases separated the two germline ends. The CDR3 runs 11 residues. Looked up from germline, CDR1 is LGHDT and CDR2 is YNNKEL (reference sequence). As DNA, the CDR3 is TGTGCCAGCGGGAGCACCTACGAGCAGTACTTC. This encodes CASGSTYEQYF.

CDR3 sequence reads: CASSLLSSDKMNTEAFF. The CDR3 DNA follows: TGTGCCAGCAGTTTACTATCTTCGGACAAAATGAACACTGAAGCTTTCTTT. The gene calls are TRBV27 and TRBJ1-1; D is perhaps TRBD1 (5 bases). Trimming removed 2 bases at V and 0 bases at J, with 16 bases between. This CDR3 comprises 17 residues. Germline CDR1 and CDR2: MNHEY and SMNVEV (reference sequence).

This rearrangement joins TRBV19 to TRBJ2-7, with D maybe TRBD1 (6 bases). The CDR3 contains 15 residues. CDR1 is LNHDA and CDR2 is SQIVND in the germline V gene (reference sequence). The V gene lost 3 bases and the J gene lost 5 bases, with 17 bases spanning the gap. This CDR3 is CASSMARLRQDEQYF. The CDR3 DNA reads TGTGCCAGTAGTATGGCGCGACTTAGACAGGACGAGCAGTACTTC.

This sequence joins TRBV7-3 and TRBJ2-3; 7 nucleotides match TRBD2. The CDR3 has 18 residues. The V gene end was trimmed by 2 bases and the J gene end by 3 bases; junction bases not matched to a gene: 14. The germline V gene has CDR1 SGHTA and CDR2 FQGTGA. The CDR3 nucleotides read TGTGCCAGCAGCTTACAATCCCTAGGCCGGGAGGTAACAGATACGCAGTATTTT. Its translation: CASSLQSLGREVTDTQYF.

V is TRBV10-1 and J is TRBJ2-7, with a possible D match to TRBD2 (6 bases). In germline, CDR1 is WNHNN, CDR2 SYGVQD (reference sequence). CDR3 length equals 14 residues. V lost 3 bases and J 2 bases, leaving 11 bases between the germline ends. In DNA form, the CDR3 reads TGCGCCAGCAGTGACAGCGGAGGGCCCTACGAGCAGTACTTC. Protein product: CASSDSGGPYEQYF.

This clone was counted only a few times. The V gene is TRBV4-1, the J gene TRBJ1-1; no firm D call. Germline V gene lookup returns CDR1 MGHRA and CDR2 YSYEKL. The germline V and J ends were trimmed by 3 bases and 4 bases, with 15 bases remaining between them. The CDR3 contains 15 residues. The CDR3 sequence: CASSQRHSVGTEAFF. The CDR3 DNA sequence: TGCGCCAGCAGCCAGAGACATTCTGTGGGCACTGAAGCTTTCTTT.

The chain links TRBV28 to TRBJ2-1; 13 bases map to TRBD2. This CDR3 comprises 14 residues. The V and J ends lost 8 bases and 8 bases, in that order; junction bases with no gene match: 6. Germline loops: CDR1 MDHEN, CDR2 SYDVKM. As DNA, the CDR3 is TGTGCCAGCGGGGGGACTAGCGGGATCGATGAGCAGTTCTTC. It translates to CASGGTSGIDEQFF.

This rearrangement joins TRBV15 to TRBJ2-7, with TRBD2 matching over 8 bases. The J segment lost 3 bases and the V segment lost 1 base, leaving 5 bases of the junction unmatched. Germline assignment: CDR1 LNHNV and CDR2 YYDKDF (reference sequence). The CDR3 runs 15 residues. The CDR3 sequence: CATSRVSGGNYEQYF. CDR3 nucleotides: TGTGCCACCAGCAGAGTCTCGGGAGGGAACTACGAGCAGTACTTC. Full variable domain (missing parts from reference TRBV15 and TRBJ2-7): DAMVIQNPRYQVTQFGKPVTLSCSQTLNHNVMYWYQQKSSQAPKLLFHYYDKDFNNEADTPDNFQSRRPNTSFCFLDIRSPGLGDTAMYLCATSRVSGGNYEQYFGPGTRLTVT.

This clone occurred a few times. V usage is TRBV19 and J usage is TRBJ1-5; D perhaps matches TRBD1 (5 bases). This CDR3 spans 19 amino acids. Germline assignment: CDR1 LNHDA and CDR2 SQIVND (reference sequence). Trimming took 0 bases from V and 7 from J, leaving 25 bases between them. CDR3 sequence (DNA): TGTGCCAGTAGTATAGATACGGTTCCCCCCAGGAGGGGATGGCAGCCCCAGCATTTT. It yields the protein CASSIDTVPPRRGWQPQHF.

This chain links TRBV5-4 with TRBJ2-7; D gene uncertain. The CDR3 has 15 residues. V shed 0 bases and J shed 2 bases, with 12 bases lying between them. Germline CDR1 reads SGHNT; CDR2 reads YYREEE (reference sequence). CDR3 DNA: TGTGCCAGCAGCTTGGGGCAGAAATTTGCCTACGAGCAGTACTTC. Amino acid sequence: CASSLGQKFAYEQYF.

A single count supports this clone. V usage is TRBV18 and J usage is TRBJ1-1; D gene unclear. Trimming stripped 3 bases from V and 3 bases from J, with 8 bases between. This CDR3 contains 13 residues. CDR1 is KGHSH and CDR2 is LQKENI in the germline V gene. CDR3 coding DNA: TGTGCCAGCTCACCTTCGAGGGACACTGAAGCTTTCTTT. Translated, it gives CASSPSRDTEAFF.

The chain has TRBV29-1 and TRBJ1-2; weak D call: TRBD1 (6 bases). The CDR3 is made up of 13 amino acids. V was cut by 7 bases and J by 1 base, with 13 bases left in between. From germline, CDR1 is SQVTM and CDR2 ANQGSEA. The CDR3, as DNA: TGCAGCGATTCCAGGGGTGATAACTATGGCTACACCTTC. Residues: CSDSRGDNYGYTF.

The V and J genes are TRBV28 and TRBJ2-6; TRBD2 matches 9 bases. This CDR3 spans 17 amino acids. In germline, CDR1 is MDHEN, CDR2 SYDVKM. Trimming took 6 bases from V and 2 from J; bases not matched to a gene: 8. DNA of the CDR3: TGTGCCAGCAGGCGGGAGGGCCTTGGGGCTGGGGCCAACGTCCTGACTTTC. Encoded protein: CASRREGLGAGANVLTF.

The genes are TRBV19 and TRBJ1-5; D unresolved. In germline, CDR1 is LNHDA, CDR2 SQIVND (reference sequence). There are 17 residues in the CDR3. Between the trimmed V and J ends, which lost 1 base and 3 bases, there was a span of 16 bases. The CDR3 protein is CASSIAPFEEYNQPQHF. Here the CDR3 DNA reads TGTGCCAGTAGTATAGCCCCCTTCGAGGAATACAATCAGCCCCAGCATTTT.

The V gene is TRBV27, the J gene TRBJ1-5; D is possibly TRBD1 (6 bases). V lost 3 bases and J 0 bases, leaving 15 bases between the germline ends. There are 17 residues in the CDR3. Germline CDR1 reads MNHEY; CDR2 reads SMNVEV (reference sequence). CDR3 sequence reads: CASSLTGTPYSNQPQHF. The CDR3 nucleotides read TGTGCCAGCAGTTTGACCGGGACACCATATAGCAATCAGCCCCAGCATTTT.

The V gene is TRBV7-9, the J gene TRBJ2-1; TRBD2 matches at 12 bases. The V segment lost 4 bases and the J segment 3 bases; nucleotides outside the gene matches: 4. This CDR3 region has 16 residues. CDR1 is SEHNR, CDR2 FQNEAQ, per germline (reference sequence). CDR3: CASSSRTSGNYNEQFF. In DNA form, the CDR3 reads TGTGCCAGCAGCTCCCGGACTAGCGGGAACTACAATGAGCAGTTCTTC.

The J gene is TRBJ2-7, the V gene TRBV2; weak D call: TRBD1 (5 bases). Germline V gene lookup returns CDR1 SNHLY and CDR2 FYNNEI. V dropped 2 bases and J dropped 2 bases, with 10 bases sitting between them. The length of the CDR3 is 14 residues. The CDR3 protein is CASSEQGQTYEQYF. Written as DNA, the CDR3 is TGTGCCAGCAGTGAACAGGGCCAGACCTACGAGCAGTACTTC.